This T cell receptor beta chain was retrieved from a study of cytomegalovirus exposure and HLA in healthy donors. Comment on this clone: Its antigen is unknown.

The PCR used 60 Vbeta and 13 Jbeta primers. TCRdb's table, derived via immunoSEQ multiplex PCR, lists solely in-frame clones and lacks some. The repertoire holds around 110,000 clones, with 79% as singletons. General study findings and limits: A further, later analysis showed that HLA-associated TCR beta chains (compared with equally common others) were more clonally expanded. Around 18,000 TCR beta sequences were associated with HLA alleles at 0.05 false discovery rate in a later analysis. For most subjects, TCR beta sequences were reported to predict HLA-A and HLA-B alleles with accuracy.

Germline assignment: CDR1 LNHDA and CDR2 SQIVND (reference sequence). V lost 3 bases to trimming and J lost 4 bases, with 15 bases between them. This CDR3 is built from 15 residues. V usage is TRBV19 and J usage is TRBJ2-5; tentative D call: TRBD1 (6 bases). The source material was PBMCs. This receptor was taken from a man aged 25-40 years in good health and CMV-seropositive. CDR3 in amino acids: CASSIRGHGLETQYF. CDR3 nucleotides: TGTGCCAGTAGTATCAGGGGTCACGGATTAGAGACCCAGTACTTC.